This is a list of T cell receptor beta chains from one sample in a study of blood T cell repertoires in COVID-19. TCRdb's table, derived via immunoSEQ multiplex PCR, lists solely in-frame clones and lacks some. The sample includes around 250,000 clones, over 80% seen only once; the top ten take roughly 1.2%. The sequenced sample consisted of PBMCs or T cells enriched from blood (not recorded which). The receptors come from a human donor in a cohort exposed to, infected with or recovered from COVID-19 (not recorded which). The donor label of this sample is uncertain. CDR3s leave out the opening cysteine and the closing phenylalanine or tryptophan. A D gene is named only where the DNA matches it firmly. Rows may omit the clone size; those that give it use once, few, many or a size class.

j_call d_call clone_size v_call cdr3_aa
TRBJ2-5 TRBD2 NA TRBV19 ASSIRPPSGGAHHEETQY
TRBJ2-7 NA NA TRBV5-4 ASSLLAESYEQY
TRBJ1-1 NA NA TRBV4-3 ASSQGVRGEAF
TRBJ2-1 TRBD2 NA TRBV18 ASSPPESSGDSSYNEQF
TRBJ2-5 NA NA TRBV27 ASSPLGASPQETQY
TRBJ1-4 TRBD1 NA TRBV24-1 ATGDSSTNEKLF
TRBJ1-1 NA NA TRBV7-2 ASSLAPGSEAF
TRBJ2-7 TRBD2 NA TRBV27 ASQGLAGTYEQY
TRBJ1-2 NA NA TRBV4-3 ASSHDWGVNYGYT
TRBJ1-1 NA NA TRBV5-4 ASSPVGDRVNTEAF
TRBJ1-2 NA once TRBV18 ASSPRREANYGYT
TRBJ2-5 TRBD2 NA TRBV27 ASRTIGEGETQY
TRBJ2-1 NA few TRBV5-6 ASSTGGVSRSYNEQF
TRBJ2-3 TRBD2 NA TRBV5-6 ASSTGTSGGYTDTQY
TRBJ1-2 TRBD1 NA TRBV2 ASSENAMTGEIYGYT